A selection of T cell receptor beta chains follows, all from one sample in a study of early stage breast cancer tumors. The table came from immunoSEQ multiplex PCR; TCRdb's copy has only in-frame clones and leaves some out. Among tens of thousands of clones listed, under 80% were seen once. The specimen was blood. The receptors come from a person aged 55 to 69 with breast cancer. CDR3s include the opening cysteine and the closing phenylalanine or tryptophan. D genes are given only for firm matches. Some rows have no size entry. The others give once, few or many, or a class for an expanded clone.

j_call: TRBJ1-1; clone_size: few; d_call: -; v_call: TRBV2; cdr3_nt: TGTGCCAGCAGCGGGATGGGACGCGCTGAAGCTTTCTTT; cdr3_aa: CASSGMGRAEAFF
j_call: TRBJ1-2; clone_size: once; d_call: TRBD1; v_call: TRBV27; cdr3_nt: TGTGCCAGCAGTTTCGGGACAGGGCCATCCTATGGCTACACCTTC; cdr3_aa: CASSFGTGPSYGYTF
j_call: TRBJ2-3; clone_size: -; d_call: TRBD1; v_call: TRBV2; cdr3_nt: TGTGCCAGCAACCGGGACAGACACACAGATACGCAGTATTTT; cdr3_aa: CASNRDRHTDTQYF
j_call: TRBJ2-7; clone_size: -; d_call: TRBD2; v_call: TRBV18; cdr3_nt: TGTGCCAGCTCACGAGCGGGAGGAACATACGAGCAGTACTTC; cdr3_aa: CASSRAGGTYEQYF
j_call: TRBJ2-5; clone_size: few; d_call: -; v_call: TRBV30; cdr3_nt: TGTGCCTGGAAGGCAGGGACAGAGACCCAGTACTTC; cdr3_aa: CAWKAGTETQYF
j_call: TRBJ2-7; clone_size: -; d_call: -; v_call: TRBV7-2; cdr3_nt: TGTGCCAGCAGCGACCCCGGGACCGGTACCTACGAGCAGTACTTC; cdr3_aa: CASSDPGTGTYEQYF
j_call: TRBJ2-1; clone_size: -; d_call: TRBD1; v_call: TRBV11-2; cdr3_nt: TGTGCCAGCAGCACCGGGACAGGGGACTACAATGAGCAGTTCTTC; cdr3_aa: CASSTGTGDYNEQFF
j_call: TRBJ1-5; clone_size: -; d_call: -; v_call: TRBV15; cdr3_nt: TGTGCCACCAGCAGAGTCGGCAGGGGCCGGAAAGATCAGCCCCAGCATTTT; cdr3_aa: CATSRVGRGRKDQPQHF
j_call: TRBJ2-7; clone_size: -; d_call: TRBD2; v_call: TRBV23-1; cdr3_nt: TGCGCCAGCAGTCATTGGGCCTCCAGCGGGACCCCCTACGAGCAGTACTTC; cdr3_aa: CASSHWASSGTPYEQYF
j_call: TRBJ2-3; clone_size: once; d_call: TRBD1; v_call: TRBV2; cdr3_nt: TGTGCCAGCAGTGTGGACAGGGGGCAAGTAGATACGCAGTATTTT; cdr3_aa: CASSVDRGQVDTQYF
j_call: TRBJ2-7; clone_size: -; d_call: TRBD1; v_call: TRBV5-5; cdr3_nt: TGTGCCAGCAGCTTGGGGGGACAGAGCTCCTACGAGCAGTACTTC; cdr3_aa: CASSLGGQSSYEQYF
j_call: TRBJ2-1; clone_size: -; d_call: TRBD2; v_call: TRBV4-1; cdr3_nt: TGCGCCAGCAGCCGATCACTAGCGGGGGCCCGCTCCTACAATGAGCAGTTCTTC; cdr3_aa: CASSRSLAGARSYNEQFF
j_call: TRBJ1-6; clone_size: once; d_call: TRBD1; v_call: TRBV6-5; cdr3_nt: TGTGCCAGCAGTCTCGATAGACAGGGCCCACCCCTCCACTTT; cdr3_aa: CASSLDRQGPPLHF
j_call: TRBJ1-2; clone_size: -; d_call: -; v_call: TRBV7-2; cdr3_nt: TGTGCCAGCAGCGTAGGGCCACAGGGTATGGTTGGCTACACCTTC; cdr3_aa: CASSVGPQGMVGYTF
j_call: TRBJ2-3; clone_size: -; d_call: -; v_call: TRBV6-5; cdr3_nt: TGTGCCAGCAGTCCTAGCAACACAGATACGCAGTATTTT; cdr3_aa: CASSPSNTDTQYF
j_call: TRBJ2-1; clone_size: -; d_call: -; v_call: TRBV6-6; cdr3_nt: TGTGCCAGCAGTTATAGGAATCCTGAGCAGTTCTTC; cdr3_aa: CASSYRNPEQFF
j_call: TRBJ1-1; clone_size: -; d_call: TRBD1; v_call: TRBV9; cdr3_nt: TGTGCCAGCAGCGTAGGAGGGACAGGGAGGGTCACTGAAGCTTTCTTT; cdr3_aa: CASSVGGTGRVTEAFF
j_call: TRBJ2-1; clone_size: -; d_call: TRBD1; v_call: TRBV18; cdr3_nt: TGTGCCAGCTCACCTGACAGGGTCTTCTACAATGAGCAGTTCTTC; cdr3_aa: CASSPDRVFYNEQFF
j_call: TRBJ2-7; clone_size: -; d_call: -; v_call: TRBV27; cdr3_nt: TGTGCCAGCAGCCCTAGGTCTGGGGAGCAGTACTTC; cdr3_aa: CASSPRSGEQYF
j_call: TRBJ1-2; clone_size: -; d_call: TRBD1; v_call: TRBV7-2; cdr3_nt: TGTGCCAGCAGCCCACCACCAGACAGGGGCTTTTCGCGGGGCTACACCTTC; cdr3_aa: CASSPPPDRGFSRGYTF
j_call: TRBJ1-1; clone_size: -; d_call: TRBD1; v_call: TRBV9; cdr3_nt: TGTGCCAGCAGCGCCCGGGACAGGGGAACTGAAGCTTTCTTT; cdr3_aa: CASSARDRGTEAFF
j_call: TRBJ1-1; clone_size: -; d_call: TRBD1; v_call: TRBV5-4; cdr3_nt: TGTGCCAGCAGCGGGACAGGGGGCGGCCCCCTCAGGAACACTGAAGCTTTCTTT; cdr3_aa: CASSGTGGGPLRNTEAFF
j_call: TRBJ2-2; clone_size: few; d_call: -; v_call: TRBV28; cdr3_nt: TGTGCCAGCAGTTTAATTTCCACCGGGGAGCTGTTTTTT; cdr3_aa: CASSLISTGELFF
j_call: TRBJ1-2; clone_size: -; d_call: TRBD1; v_call: TRBV5-5; cdr3_nt: TGTGCCAGCAGCTTGGACCTGACAGGGGACTATGGCTACACCTTC; cdr3_aa: CASSLDLTGDYGYTF
j_call: TRBJ2-1; clone_size: -; d_call: -; v_call: TRBV5-1; cdr3_nt: TGCGCCAGCAGCTCGGTGTTGAGCGGTGGCAATGAGCAGTTCTTC; cdr3_aa: CASSSVLSGGNEQFF
j_call: TRBJ2-7; clone_size: -; d_call: TRBD1; v_call: TRBV5-1; cdr3_nt: TGCGCCAGCTGTTTCGACAGGGGATCCTACGAGCAGTACTTC; cdr3_aa: CASCFDRGSYEQYF
j_call: TRBJ1-2; clone_size: -; d_call: TRBD1; v_call: TRBV6-5; cdr3_nt: TGTGCCAGCAGTCGCGAAAGGACAGGCTATGGCTACACCTTC; cdr3_aa: CASSRERTGYGYTF
j_call: TRBJ1-1; clone_size: -; d_call: -; v_call: TRBV7-9; cdr3_nt: TGTGCCAGCAGCCCCCCTATGGTAACTGAAGCTTTCTTT; cdr3_aa: CASSPPMVTEAFF
j_call: TRBJ1-2; clone_size: -; d_call: -; v_call: TRBV5-5; cdr3_nt: TGTGCCAGCAGCTCCGAGACTCCACTCACGGGAGGCTACACCTTC; cdr3_aa: CASSSETPLTGGYTF
j_call: TRBJ1-5; clone_size: -; d_call: -; v_call: TRBV25-1; cdr3_nt: TGTGCCAGCAGTGCCCCCCGGAAGACATTAGGGTATCAGCCCCAGCATTTT; cdr3_aa: CASSAPRKTLGYQPQHF
j_call: TRBJ1-2; clone_size: -; d_call: TRBD1; v_call: TRBV6-1; cdr3_nt: TGTGCCAGCAGTGAGCAGAATTCCCTAGCCGGGACAGTCGGTGGCTACACCTTC; cdr3_aa: CASSEQNSLAGTVGGYTF
j_call: TRBJ2-7; clone_size: -; d_call: -; v_call: TRBV5-6; cdr3_nt: TGTGCCAGCAGCCCCTTTCCAGGATTATACTCCTACGAGCAGTACTTC; cdr3_aa: CASSPFPGLYSYEQYF
j_call: TRBJ1-4; clone_size: -; d_call: TRBD1; v_call: TRBV2; cdr3_nt: TGTGCCAGCACTTCCGGGGGGACAGGGGGCGAAAAACTGTTTTTT; cdr3_aa: CASTSGGTGGEKLFF
j_call: TRBJ1-2; clone_size: once; d_call: -; v_call: TRBV5-4; cdr3_nt: TGTGCCAGCAGCTTGGACAGTAACTATGGCTACACCTTC; cdr3_aa: CASSLDSNYGYTF
j_call: TRBJ1-1; clone_size: -; d_call: -; v_call: TRBV7-9; cdr3_nt: TGTGCCAGCAGCTTAGATTCTGGTCAAGCTTTCTTT; cdr3_aa: CASSLDSGQAFF
j_call: TRBJ2-7; clone_size: -; d_call: -; v_call: TRBV19; cdr3_nt: TGTGCCAGTAGTAAAGGGAGACAGGTGAGGGGCTCCTACGAGCAGTACTTC; cdr3_aa: CASSKGRQVRGSYEQYF
j_call: TRBJ1-2; clone_size: -; d_call: -; v_call: TRBV28; cdr3_nt: TGTGCCAGCAGCCTCCGGAGTAAATATGGCTACACCTTC; cdr3_aa: CASSLRSKYGYTF
j_call: TRBJ2-7; clone_size: -; d_call: -; v_call: TRBV5-1; cdr3_nt: TGCGCCAGCAGCTTGGAACAGGGTAAGGAGTACTTC; cdr3_aa: CASSLEQGKEYF
j_call: TRBJ1-1; clone_size: few; d_call: -; v_call: TRBV5-1; cdr3_nt: TGCGCCAGCAGCCTCTCCGCCTGGGTCGACACTGAAGCTTTCTTT; cdr3_aa: CASSLSAWVDTEAFF
j_call: TRBJ2-1; clone_size: once; d_call: TRBD1; v_call: TRBV6-1; cdr3_nt: TGTGCCAGCAGAAAGGACAGGGCTCGGCAAAATGAGCAGTTCTTC; cdr3_aa: CASRKDRARQNEQFF
j_call: TRBJ2-1; clone_size: -; d_call: TRBD2; v_call: TRBV6-1; cdr3_nt: TGTGCCAGCAGTGAGGGACTAATAGCCTGGAATGAGCAGTTCTTC; cdr3_aa: CASSEGLIAWNEQFF
j_call: TRBJ1-4; clone_size: -; d_call: TRBD1; v_call: TRBV4-1; cdr3_nt: TGCGCCAGCAGATCCGGGACAGGAAATGAAAAACTGTTTTTT; cdr3_aa: CASRSGTGNEKLFF
j_call: TRBJ1-1; clone_size: few; d_call: TRBD1; v_call: TRBV29-1; cdr3_nt: TGCAGCGTTGAAGAAGACAGGGGAAAGACTGAAGCTTTCTTT; cdr3_aa: CSVEEDRGKTEAFF
j_call: TRBJ1-3; clone_size: -; d_call: -; v_call: TRBV27; cdr3_nt: TGTGCCAGCAGTCCGAGCTCTGGAAACACCATATATTTT; cdr3_aa: CASSPSSGNTIYF
j_call: TRBJ2-5; clone_size: once; d_call: TRBD2; v_call: TRBV5-4; cdr3_nt: TGTGCCAGCAGCCTACCGAGCGGGGGGGCCTCTGAGACCCAGTACTTC; cdr3_aa: CASSLPSGGASETQYF
j_call: TRBJ1-2; clone_size: -; d_call: -; v_call: TRBV11-2; cdr3_nt: TGTGCCAGCAGCTTAGCACCTGCCTATGGCTACACCTTC; cdr3_aa: CASSLAPAYGYTF
j_call: TRBJ2-2; clone_size: -; d_call: -; v_call: TRBV11-3; cdr3_nt: TGTGCCAGCAGGCCAGGGGTATCCGGGGAGCTGTTTTTT; cdr3_aa: CASRPGVSGELFF
j_call: TRBJ2-7; clone_size: -; d_call: TRBD1; v_call: TRBV7-9; cdr3_nt: TGTGCCAGCAGCTTTGGCGGACAGGGGGTATATCAGTACTTC; cdr3_aa: CASSFGGQGVYQYF
j_call: TRBJ1-4; clone_size: -; d_call: TRBD1; v_call: TRBV4-1; cdr3_nt: TGCGCCAGCAGCCAAGAGACGGCGGGGACAGGGAACGAAAAACTGTTTTTT; cdr3_aa: CASSQETAGTGNEKLFF
j_call: TRBJ2-1; clone_size: -; d_call: TRBD2; v_call: TRBV2; cdr3_nt: TGTGCCAGCAGTGTGGGGACTAGAAGGCATGAGCAGTTCTTC; cdr3_aa: CASSVGTRRHEQFF
j_call: TRBJ1-5; clone_size: few; d_call: -; v_call: TRBV6-6; cdr3_nt: TGTGCCAGCAGTTACTCCAGGGCTCAGCCCCAGCATTTT; cdr3_aa: CASSYSRAQPQHF
j_call: TRBJ2-3; clone_size: -; d_call: -; v_call: TRBV5-1; cdr3_nt: TGCGCCAGCAGCTTGGGCGCAGGATTAAGCACAGATACGCAGTATTTT; cdr3_aa: CASSLGAGLSTDTQYF
j_call: TRBJ2-4; clone_size: -; d_call: -; v_call: TRBV6-6; cdr3_nt: TGTGCCAGCAGTTACGGGGCAGTTCAGTACTTC; cdr3_aa: CASSYGAVQYF
j_call: TRBJ1-1; clone_size: once; d_call: TRBD1; v_call: TRBV2; cdr3_nt: TGTGCCAGCAATTTGCAGGGGGCTGGAGTCACTGAAGCTTTCTTT; cdr3_aa: CASNLQGAGVTEAFF
j_call: TRBJ2-5; clone_size: -; d_call: TRBD2; v_call: TRBV7-9; cdr3_nt: TGTGCCAGCAGCCCGGAGACTAGCAGGGAGACCCAGTACTTC; cdr3_aa: CASSPETSRETQYF
j_call: TRBJ2-1; clone_size: once; d_call: -; v_call: TRBV5-1; cdr3_nt: TGCGCCAGCAGCTTTCAACGGGAGATCTACAATGAGCAGTTCTTC; cdr3_aa: CASSFQREIYNEQFF
j_call: TRBJ2-7; clone_size: -; d_call: -; v_call: TRBV27; cdr3_nt: TGTGCCAGCAGTCCCTCCGGTCCCAGCGAGCAGTACTTC; cdr3_aa: CASSPSGPSEQYF
j_call: TRBJ1-2; clone_size: -; d_call: -; v_call: TRBV11-3; cdr3_nt: TGTGCCAGCAACGGGGGGGCAGGGCTTAACTATGGCTACACCTTC; cdr3_aa: CASNGGAGLNYGYTF
j_call: TRBJ1-2; clone_size: -; d_call: -; v_call: TRBV5-6; cdr3_nt: TGTGCCAGCAGTCCCGACACGAACTATGGCTACACCTTC; cdr3_aa: CASSPDTNYGYTF
j_call: TRBJ2-1; clone_size: few; d_call: -; v_call: TRBV7-9; cdr3_nt: TGTGCCAGCAGCTTCCGCAGGGGTTTGGACAATGAGCAGTTCTTC; cdr3_aa: CASSFRRGLDNEQFF